A selection of T cell receptor beta chains follows, all from one sample in a study of blood T cell repertoires in COVID-19. Only in-frame clones appear in the TCRdb table, and some are missing; sequencing was by immunoSEQ multiplex PCR. This sample has 250,000 or so clones, with roughly 84% found just once. Source material: peripheral blood. Every receptor here comes from a man aged 35-49 years who had recovered from COVID-19. CDR3s include the opening cysteine and the closing phenylalanine or tryptophan. D genes are given only for firm matches. Clone size is shown for a subset of rows, as once, few, many or a class of expanded clone.

>TRBJ2-1|once|TRBV19|.
TGTGCCAGTAGTATAGATTTGTCGGGCAATGAGCAGTTCTTC
CASSIDLSGNEQFF
>TRBJ1-1|.|TRBV11-2|.
TGTGCCAGCAGCTTAGACGCCAGGGGTTTGGCTTTCTTT
CASSLDARGLAFF
>TRBJ1-3|.|TRBV11-2|.
TGTGCCAGCAGCTTCAGACCTAGTCGGGGAAACACCATATATTTT
CASSFRPSRGNTIYF
>TRBJ1-6|.|TRBV6-2/TRBV6-3|.
TGTGCCAGCAGTTATGCCAGCAGGGGACCATCACCCCTCCACTTT
CASSYASRGPSPLHF
>TRBJ1-5|.|TRBV9|TRBD1
TGTGCCAGCAGCGGGACAGGTTCAGTACGCCAGCCCCAGCATTTT
CASSGTGSVRQPQHF
>TRBJ2-7|.|TRBV7-2|.
TGTGCCAGCAGCCTATCCAGGGGCGGGTACGAGCAGTACTTC
CASSLSRGGYEQYF
>TRBJ2-7|.|TRBV7-9|TRBD1
TGTGCCAGCAGCGCGACTGACAGGGGGGCATACGAGCAGTACTTC
CASSATDRGAYEQYF
>TRBJ1-1|.|TRBV7-6|.
TGTGCCAGCAGCTTAGGTCAGATCACTGAAGCTTTCTTT
CASSLGQITEAFF
>TRBJ2-6|.|TRBV5-1|.
TGCGCCAGCAGCTTATCAGGCTCTGGGGCCAACGTCCTGACTTTC
CASSLSGSGANVLTF
>TRBJ1-2|.|TRBV6-5|.
TGTGCCAGCAGTTACTCGAACAGGGCAGGGAATGGCTACACCTTC
CASSYSNRAGNGYTF
>TRBJ2-3|.|TRBV29-1|.
TGCAGCGTTGAAGGGCGGGGCGCCCCAGATACGCAGTATTTT
CSVEGRGAPDTQYF
>TRBJ2-7|.|TRBV11-2|TRBD2
TGTGCCAGCAGCTTAGCCCTAGCGGGAGCTCTCGAGCAGTACTTC
CASSLALAGALEQYF
>TRBJ2-5|.|TRBV3-1/TRBV3-2|.
TGTGCCAGCAGCCAAGGAGACAGACAAGAGACCCAGTACTTC
CASSQGDRQETQYF
>TRBJ2-1|.|TRBV7-2|TRBD2
TGTGCCAGCAGCTTACCGGGACTAGCGGAACACTTCTTC
CASSLPGLAEHFF
>TRBJ2-1|.|TRBV2|TRBD2
TGTGCCAGCAGTCTTACCAAGACTAGCGGTGGAGGTAAGCAGTTCTTC
CASSLTKTSGGGKQFF
>TRBJ2-5|.|TRBV15|TRBD2
TGTGCCACCAGCAGGGATAGGACTAGACAAGAGACCCAGTACTTC
CATSRDRTRQETQYF
>TRBJ2-3|.|TRBV19|TRBD2
TGTGCCAGTAGCGGACTAGCGGCCACAGATACGCAGTATTTT
CASSGLAATDTQYF
>TRBJ2-2|few|TRBV6-2/TRBV6-3|TRBD2
TGTGCCAGCAGCAGAACAAGCGGGGGGGAGAACACCGGGGAGCTGTTTTTT
CASSRTSGGENTGELFF
>TRBJ1-2|.|TRBV19|TRBD1
TGTGCCAGTAGAATACAGGGGGCGGACTATGGCTACACCTTC
CASRIQGADYGYTF
>TRBJ2-1|.|TRBV5-5|TRBD2
TGTGCCAGCAGCTGGGGGGCCAGGGCTAGCGGGAGAACCTACAATGAGCAGTTCTTC
CASSWGARASGRTYNEQFF
>TRBJ2-5|.|TRBV18|TRBD1
TGTGCCAGCTCACCAGACAGGGGCCCAGGGACCCAGTACTTC
CASSPDRGPGTQYF
>TRBJ1-2|.|TRBV18|TRBD1
TGTGCCAGCTCACCCCGGGACAGGGGACTCCAAAACTATGGCTACACCTTC
CASSPRDRGLQNYGYTF
>TRBJ1-2|few|TRBV19|.
TGTGCCAGTAGCCTACAGGGCTCTCCTTCGGTGGTCTATGGCTACACCTTC
CASSLQGSPSVVYGYTF
>TRBJ2-3|.|TRBV4-1|TRBD1
TGCGCCAGCAGCCTGGACAGGGTTGCAGATACGCAGTATTTT
CASSLDRVADTQYF
>TRBJ1-6|.|TRBV5-5|.
TGTGCCAGCAGCTCCAGTCCTAATTCACCCCTCCACTTT
CASSSSPNSPLHF
>TRBJ2-1|.|TRBV18|.
TGTGCCAGCTCACCCGAGGGCTGGAATGAGCAGTTCTTC
CASSPEGWNEQFF
>TRBJ1-1|.|TRBV12-3/TRBV12-4|.
TGTGCCAGCAGTTGGGGCATGAACACTGAAGCTTTCTTT
CASSWGMNTEAFF
>TRBJ2-7|.|TRBV18|TRBD1
TGTGCCAGCTCACCACCGGGACAGGGTGGGTTGAACGAGCAGTACTTC
CASSPPGQGGLNEQYF
>TRBJ1-1|.|TRBV7-2|TRBD1
TGTGCCAGCAGCAAAGGACAGGGCACTGAAGCTTTCTTT
CASSKGQGTEAFF
>TRBJ1-5|few|TRBV3-1/TRBV3-2|TRBD1
TGTGCCAGCAGCCTGGGACAGGGGCCGGGTCAGCCCCAGCATTTT
CASSLGQGPGQPQHF
>TRBJ1-5|.|TRBV7-8|.
TGTGCCAGCAGCTTAGGCAGGGTTGGAAATCAGCCCCAGCATTTT
CASSLGRVGNQPQHF
>TRBJ1-6|.|TRBV5-1|.
TGCGCCAGCAGCTGGGGGGGAGGTATGGGGAATTCACCCCTCCACTTT
CASSWGGGMGNSPLHF
>TRBJ2-3|.|TRBV12-2|.
TGTGCAAGTCGCACCACTAGCGGGGGGGCAGATACGCAGTATTTT
CASRTTSGGADTQYF
>TRBJ2-5|once|TRBV4-2|.
TGTGCCAGCAGCCAAGGTTCTTCAGAGACCCAGTACTTC
CASSQGSSETQYF
>TRBJ1-1|.|TRBV6-5|TRBD1
TGTGCCAGCAGACGAACAGGGGTCGGTCGAACTGAAGCTTTCTTT
CASRRTGVGRTEAFF
>TRBJ2-1|.|TRBV5-1|TRBD1
TGCGCCAGCAGCTTACAGGGACAGGGGGGCGGTGAGCAGTTCTTC
CASSLQGQGGGEQFF